This T cell receptor (beta chain) derives from a study of neoadjuvant anti-PD-1 for oral cavity cancer. Details on this clone: Its antigen is not identified.

Repertoires were generated with immunoSEQ multiplex PCR, while TCRdb's copy carries only in-frame clones and drops some. Here the sample spans 13,000 to 15,000 clones, 70% being singletons. Study findings and constraints: Post-nivolumab, blood T cell clonality was significantly elevated in non-responders.

Time point meaning: after neoadjuvant nivolumab, at surgical resection. Germline values: CDR1 MDHEN, CDR2 SYDVKM. The V and J ends lost 8 bases and 1 base respectively, with 12 bases between them. This CDR3 has 14 residues. V is TRBV28 and J is TRBJ1-3; D may be TRBD1 (6 bases). Sequencing used PBMCs, obtained after nivolumab (anti-PD-1) treatment. This clonotype was obtained from a person aged 35-79 years with oral cavity squamous cell carcinoma. The CDR3 coding sequence is TGTGCCAGCCCTCAGGGGCAGTCTGGAAACACCATATATTTT. Its translation is CASPQGQSGNTIYF.